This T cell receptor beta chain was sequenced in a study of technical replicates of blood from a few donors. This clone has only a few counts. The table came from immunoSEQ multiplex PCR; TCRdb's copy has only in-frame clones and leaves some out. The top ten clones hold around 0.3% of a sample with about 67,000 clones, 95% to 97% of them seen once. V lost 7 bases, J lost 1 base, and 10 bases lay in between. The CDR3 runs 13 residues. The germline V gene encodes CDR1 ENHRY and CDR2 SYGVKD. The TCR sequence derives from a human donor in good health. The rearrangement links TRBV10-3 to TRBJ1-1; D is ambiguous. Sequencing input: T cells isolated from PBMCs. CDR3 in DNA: TGTGCCATCACCCGAGATCAGAACACTGAAGCTTTCTTT. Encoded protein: CAITRDQNTEAFF.